The present entry profiles one T cell receptor (beta chain) with its context. Its target is unknown. The CDR3 is 15 residues long. Trimming removed 0 bases from V and 5 bases from J, with 10 bases in between. The germline CDR1 and CDR2 sequences are MGHRA and YSYEKL. These data originate in a study of radiotherapy plus CTLA-4 blockade in lung cancer. Study background: Of all patients, around 20% responded objectively and 25% to 35% showed disease control.

Notes on the study in general: There was expansion of tumor-derived TCR clones in blood after radiotherapy plus ipilimumab. Together with interferon-beta, which increased in serum after radiation, early dynamic changes in blood T cell clones were reportedly the best predictors of response.

The method was immunoSEQ multiplex PCR; TCRdb's version includes in-frame clones alone and lacks a portion of them. The table records 45,000 to 55,000 clones, approximately 76% of them present only once. This TCR derives from a human donor with non-small cell lung cancer who had stable disease on radiotherapy plus ipilimumab. This rearrangement joins TRBV4-1 to TRBJ2-2; TRBD2 is a possible D gene (5 bases). The starting material was peripheral blood, obtained from a patient treated with radiotherapy plus ipilimumab. The chain's CDR3 is CASSQDPGVTGELFF. CDR3 sequence (DNA): TGCGCCAGCAGCCAAGATCCCGGGGTGACCGGGGAGCTGTTTTTT.